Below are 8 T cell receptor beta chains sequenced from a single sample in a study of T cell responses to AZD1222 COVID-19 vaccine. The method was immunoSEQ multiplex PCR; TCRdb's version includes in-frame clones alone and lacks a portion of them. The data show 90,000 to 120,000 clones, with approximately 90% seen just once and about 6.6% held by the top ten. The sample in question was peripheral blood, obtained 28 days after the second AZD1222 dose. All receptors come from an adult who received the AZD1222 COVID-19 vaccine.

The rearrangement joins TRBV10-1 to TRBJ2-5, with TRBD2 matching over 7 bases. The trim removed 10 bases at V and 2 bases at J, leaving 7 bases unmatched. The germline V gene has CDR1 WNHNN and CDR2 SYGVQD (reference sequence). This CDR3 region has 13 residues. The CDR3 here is CAKLAPEQETQYF. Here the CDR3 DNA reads TGCGCCAAACTAGCGCCGGAGCAAGAGACCCAGTACTTC.

DNA for the CDR3: TGTGCCAGCAGCTTAGAACGGATGAACACTGAAGCTTTCTTT. Encoded protein: CASSLERMNTEAFF. V and J are TRBV7-8 and TRBJ1-1; D is ambiguous. V was trimmed by 1 base and J by 0 bases, leaving 6 bases between them. Per the germline V gene, CDR1 is SGHVS and CDR2 is FQNEAQ. This CDR3 has 14 amino acids. Full variable domain (rest looked up from reference TRBV7-8 and TRBJ1-1): GAGVSQSPRYKVAKRGQDVALRCDPISGHVSLFWYQQALGQGPEFLTYFQNEAQLDKSGLPSDRFFAERPEGSVSTLKIQRTQQEDSAVYLCASSLERMNTEAFFGQGTRLTVV.

CDR3 sequence (DNA): TGTGCCATCAGGGGGGACAGGGAAGGAGGCGAGCAGTACTTC. It specifies CAIRGDREGGEQYF. V usage is TRBV10-3 and J usage is TRBJ2-7, with TRBD1 matching over 9 bases. This CDR3 is 14 amino acids long. Germline-derived CDR1 and CDR2 are ENHRY and SYGVKD. V shed 6 bases and J 6 bases; nucleotides not matched to a gene: 9.

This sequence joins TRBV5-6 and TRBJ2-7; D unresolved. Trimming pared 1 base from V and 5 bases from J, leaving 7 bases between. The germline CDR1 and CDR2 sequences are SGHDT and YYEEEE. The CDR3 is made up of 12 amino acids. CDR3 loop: CASSLQWDEQYF. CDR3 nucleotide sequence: TGTGCCAGCAGCTTGCAGTGGGACGAGCAGTACTTC.

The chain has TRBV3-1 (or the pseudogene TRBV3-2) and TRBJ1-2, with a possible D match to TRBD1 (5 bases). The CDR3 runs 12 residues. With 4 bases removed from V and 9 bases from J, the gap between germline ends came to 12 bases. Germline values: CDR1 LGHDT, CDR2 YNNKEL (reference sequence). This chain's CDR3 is CASSPWGTSYTF. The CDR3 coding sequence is TGTGCCAGCAGCCCCTGGGGCACCAGCTACACCTTC.

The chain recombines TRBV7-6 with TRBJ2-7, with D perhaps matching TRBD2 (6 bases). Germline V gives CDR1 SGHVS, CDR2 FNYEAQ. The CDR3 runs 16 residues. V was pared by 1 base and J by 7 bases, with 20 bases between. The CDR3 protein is CASSLGGTSKPGEQYF. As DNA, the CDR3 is TGTGCCAGCAGCTTAGGAGGGACTTCGAAGCCTGGTGAGCAGTACTTC.

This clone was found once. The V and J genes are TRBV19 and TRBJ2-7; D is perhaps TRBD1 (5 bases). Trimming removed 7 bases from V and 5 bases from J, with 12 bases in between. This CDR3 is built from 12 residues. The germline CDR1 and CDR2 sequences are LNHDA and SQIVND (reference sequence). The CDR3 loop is CASNGRANEQYF. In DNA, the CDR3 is TGTGCCAGTAATGGCAGGGCGAACGAGCAGTACTTC.

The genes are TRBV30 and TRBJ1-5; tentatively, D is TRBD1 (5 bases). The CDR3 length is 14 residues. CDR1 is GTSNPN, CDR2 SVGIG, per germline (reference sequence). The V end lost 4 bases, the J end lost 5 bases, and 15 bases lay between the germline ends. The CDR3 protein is CAWTSRGGDQPQHF. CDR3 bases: TGTGCCTGGACTAGCCGGGGGGGGGATCAGCCCCAGCATTTT.